Listed here are 32 T cell receptor beta chains from one sample, sequenced in a study of OX40 agonist ivuxolimab in advanced cancers. The data were produced by immunoSEQ multiplex PCR, yet TCRdb's version contains in-frame clones alone and is incomplete. The sample lists 65,000 to 80,000 clones; around 86% were seen once. The material was CD4+ or CD8+ T cells sorted from blood, obtained in a trial of the OX40 agonist ivuxolimab. These receptors all come from an adult with an advanced solid tumor such as melanoma, head and neck, liver or kidney cancer.

This sequence joins TRBV28 and TRBJ2-7; 14 nucleotides line up with TRBD2. From germline, CDR1 is MDHEN and CDR2 SYDVKM. The CDR3 extends over 16 amino acids. V trimming: 8 bases; J trimming: 0 bases; junction bases outside the gene matches: 6. CDR3 sequence reads: CASRLAGGLSSYEQYF. The CDR3 DNA follows: TGTGCCAGCCGACTAGCGGGAGGGTTAAGCTCCTACGAGCAGTACTTC. Full variable domain (outside the CDR3, taken from reference TRBV28 and TRBJ2-7): DVKVTQSSRYLVKRTGEKVFLECVQDMDHENMFWYRQDPGLGLRLIYFSYDVKMKEKGDIPEGYSVSREKKERFSLILESASTNQTSMYLCASRLAGGLSSYEQYFGPGTRLTVT.

The CDR3 bases are TGTGCCAGCAGGACTAGCGAGTCCTACGAGCAGTACTTC. It is translated as CASRTSESYEQYF. This sequence joins TRBV6-6 and TRBJ2-7; TRBD2 matches at 8 bases. The trim removed 6 bases at V and 1 base at J, leaving 2 bases unmatched. CDR1 and CDR2 (germline): MNHNY, SVGAGI (reference sequence). The CDR3 sequence is 13 residues long.

The chain joins TRBV10-2 to TRBJ2-1, with TRBD2 matching 13 bases. V was clipped by 6 bases and J by 5 bases; unmatched bases: 4. CDR1 is WSHSY, CDR2 SAAADI, per germline. The CDR3 sequence is 15 residues long. The CDR3 protein is CASRQLAGGDNEQFF. In DNA form, the CDR3 reads TGCGCCAGCAGGCAACTAGCGGGAGGGGACAATGAGCAGTTCTTC.

This clone was detected only once. The rearrangement uses TRBV19 and TRBJ2-2; no definite D call. Trimming left V 4 bases short and J 4 bases short, with 10 bases between. The CDR3 runs to 14 residues. The V gene's germline CDR1 is LNHDA and CDR2 SQIVND (reference sequence). CDR3: CASSTGPFTGELFF. CDR3 sequence (DNA): TGTGCCAGTAGTACGGGTCCGTTCACCGGGGAGCTGTTTTTT.

The gene calls are TRBV15 and TRBJ1-6; the D gene is possibly TRBD1 (6 bases). Germline-derived CDR1 and CDR2 are LNHNV and YYDKDF (reference sequence). Trimming pared 5 bases from V and 13 bases from J, leaving 27 bases between. The CDR3 is 17 amino acids. CDR3 amino acids: CATSLGPLRGGMAPLHF. CDR3 coding DNA: TGTGCCACCAGCTTGGGGCCACTAAGGGGGGGAATGGCGCCCCTCCACTTT.

The chain has TRBV7-9 and TRBJ1-1; D might be TRBD1 (6 bases). CDR1 is SEHNR and CDR2 is FQNEAQ in the germline V gene (reference sequence). Deletions cut 2 bases from V and 5 bases from J, with 12 bases between. CDR3 length: 14 residues. CDR3 sequence (DNA): TGTGCCAGCAGCTTAAAGCGGAGGGGGACTGAAGCTTTCTTT. It translates to CASSLKRRGTEAFF.

The DNA for the CDR3 is TGTGCCAGCAGCCCGCCTCGGCGGGGTTCTGGCACAGATACGCAGTATTTT. Amino acids: CASSPPRRGSGTDTQYF. This rearrangement joins TRBV5-4 to TRBJ2-3; D is perhaps TRBD2 (6 bases). The CDR3 is made up of 17 amino acids. Germline-derived CDR1 and CDR2 are SGHNT and YYREEE (reference sequence). V was cut by 4 bases and J by 1 base, with 19 bases left in between.

The chain has TRBV28 and TRBJ2-5; D possibly corresponds to TRBD1 (5 bases). V was pared by 7 bases and J by 0 bases, with 18 bases between. CDR1 is MDHEN and CDR2 is SYDVKM in the germline V gene. The CDR3 runs to 16 residues. The CDR3 here is CASIPPTELYQETQYF. DNA for the CDR3: TGTGCCAGCATCCCGCCGACAGAGTTGTACCAAGAGACCCAGTACTTC.

The genes are TRBV2 and TRBJ2-1, with TRBD2 matching 11 bases. V was pared by 5 bases and J by 7 bases, with 7 bases of the junction left unmatched. The germline V gene encodes CDR1 SNHLY and CDR2 FYNNEI. The CDR3 has 15 amino acids. Here the CDR3 reads CASSPFSGRGNEQFF. The CDR3 DNA reads as TGTGCCAGCAGTCCCTTTAGCGGGAGGGGGAATGAGCAGTTCTTC.

This chain links TRBV18 with TRBJ2-2, with unresolved D. Germline CDR1 is KGHSH and CDR2 is LQKENI. This CDR3 has 15 amino acids. Between the trimmed V and J ends, which lost 6 bases and 1 base, there was a span of 12 bases. The CDR3 DNA reads TGTGCCAGCTCCCTAAACACGGGGAACACCGGGGAGCTGTTTTTT. It translates to CASSLNTGNTGELFF.

The V and J genes are TRBV7-8 and TRBJ1-2; D remains ambiguous. Germline CDR1 reads SGHVS; CDR2 reads FQNEAQ. Deletions cut 5 bases from V and 8 bases from J, with 24 bases between. This CDR3 is 16 amino acids long. The CDR3 here is CASSQYGPQIQGGYTF. CDR3 sequence (DNA): TGTGCCAGCAGCCAATACGGGCCCCAAATACAAGGGGGCTACACCTTC.

A single count supports this clone. The chain employs TRBV5-6 and TRBJ1-2; 10 bases line up with TRBD1. Germline V gives CDR1 SGHDT, CDR2 YYEEEE. The CDR3 runs to 16 residues. Germline trimming cut 3 bases from V and 8 bases from J; bases unmatched to any gene: 13. CDR3 coding DNA: TGTGCCAGCAGCTCACCCGGGGGGACAGGGGACGACGGCTACACCTTC. Residues: CASSSPGGTGDDGYTF.

This chain links TRBV2 with TRBJ1-1; possibly TRBD1 for D (6 bases). CDR3 length: 16 residues. The V gene lost 7 bases and the J gene lost 1 base, with 19 bases spanning the gap. From germline, CDR1 is SNHLY and CDR2 FYNNEI. CDR3 residues: CASTLLNRVPNTEAFF. CDR3 in DNA: TGTGCCAGCACCTTGTTAAACAGGGTGCCGAACACTGAAGCTTTCTTT.

J is TRBJ2-3 and V is TRBV4-1; D unresolved. Germline V gene lookup returns CDR1 MGHRA and CDR2 YSYEKL. The length of the CDR3 is 13 residues. The germline V and J ends were trimmed by 1 base and 11 bases, with 13 bases remaining between them. CDR3 nucleotide sequence: TGCGCCAGCAGCCAAGGACACCTGGACCAGCAGTATTTT. It specifies CASSQGHLDQQYF.

The chain joins TRBV6-5 to TRBJ1-6, with D possibly TRBD1 on 6 matching bases. CDR3 length equals 16 residues. Trimming cost V 2 bases and J 2 bases, with 10 bases left between them. Germline CDR1 and CDR2: MNHEY and SVGAGI. The CDR3 region is CASSYTDRPYNSPLHF. CDR3 DNA: TGTGCCAGCAGTTACACCGACAGGCCCTATAATTCACCCCTCCACTTT.

V and J are TRBV7-9 and TRBJ2-1; TRBD2 matches 12 bases. CDR1 is SEHNR, CDR2 FQNEAQ, per germline (reference sequence). With V trimmed by 2 bases and J by 7 bases, 6 bases remained unmatched. CDR3 length equals 16 residues. The CDR3 reads CASSLILAGGLNEQFF. CDR3 sequence (DNA): TGTGCCAGCAGCTTAATTCTAGCGGGAGGGCTGAATGAGCAGTTCTTC.

This clone was observed a few times. The chain employs TRBV28 and TRBJ2-3, with D possibly TRBD2 on 6 matching bases. This CDR3 has 14 amino acids. V lost 6 bases, J lost 0 bases, and 10 bases lay in between. Germline CDR1 MDHEN, CDR2 SYDVKM. The CDR3 sequence: CASRIGGSTDTQYF. DNA of the CDR3: TGTGCCAGCAGGATTGGGGGGAGCACAGATACGCAGTATTTT.

This sequence joins TRBV6-1 and TRBJ1-4; no clear D. Germline V gene data show CDR1 as MNHNS and CDR2 as SASEGT. The CDR3 spans 13 residues. V dropped 10 bases and J dropped 0 bases, with 9 bases sitting between them. CDR3 sequence (DNA): TGTGCCACCCGGCCCACAACTAATGAAAAACTGTTTTTT. This translates into CATRPTTNEKLFF.

The chain links TRBV2 to TRBJ2-3; D possibly corresponds to TRBD2 (6 bases). The CDR3 is made up of 15 amino acids. Germline V lookup: CDR1 SNHLY, CDR2 FYNNEI. The V end lost 4 bases, the J end lost 2 bases, and 13 bases lay between the germline ends. The CDR3 nucleotides are TGTGCCAGCAGTGGGGCAGGCGGGGCCACAGATACGCAGTATTTT. As protein: CASSGAGGATDTQYF.

The CDR3 sequence is CASSDHGYYGYTF. Written as DNA, the CDR3 is TGTGCCAGCAGTGATCACGGATACTATGGCTACACCTTC. The chain has TRBV28 and TRBJ1-2; no reliable D call. The CDR3 is 13 amino acids. Germline V gives CDR1 MDHEN, CDR2 SYDVKM. The V end was cut by 5 bases, the J end by 3 bases, with 10 bases between.

CDR3 region: CSVARYGTRGEPQHF. DNA of the CDR3: TGCAGCGTTGCCCGTTACGGGACAAGAGGCGAGCCCCAGCATTTT. The chain recombines TRBV29-1 with TRBJ1-5, with TRBD1 as a possible D gene (6 bases). V lost 4 bases and J lost 8, with 21 bases in between. The CDR3 loop spans 15 amino acids. CDR1 is SQVTM and CDR2 is ANQGSEA in the germline V gene. The full variable domain, in which reference TRBV29-1 and TRBJ1-5 provide the parts outside the CDR3, is SAVISQKPSRDICQRGTSLTIQCQVDSQVTMMFWYRQQPGQSLTLIATANQGSEATYESGFVIDKFPISRPNLTFSTLTVSNMSPEDSSIYLCSVARYGTRGEPQHFGDGTRLSIL.

This clone was seen just once. The rearrangement joins TRBV5-1 to TRBJ2-7; perhaps TRBD2 as D (6 bases). With 2 bases removed from V and 5 bases from J, the gap between germline ends came to 17 bases. Per the germline V gene, CDR1 is SGHRS and CDR2 is YFSETQ. The CDR3 length is 15 residues. The CDR3 loop reads CASSFPLTGRNEQYF. The CDR3 DNA is TGCGCCAGCAGCTTCCCTCTTACGGGGAGGAACGAGCAGTACTTC.

Details on this clone: One junction end disagrees with the germline gene, perhaps due to a read error. The rearrangement joins TRBV7-3 to TRBJ2-1; D possibly corresponds to TRBD1 (5 bases). The CDR3 runs 14 residues. From germline, CDR1 is SGHTA and CDR2 FQGTGA. The chain's CDR3 is CAGSLNQQDNEQFF. The CDR3 nucleotides read TGTGCCGGCAGCTTAAACCAACAGGACAATGAGCAGTTCTTC.

The chain links TRBV19 to TRBJ2-7, with 7 bases identical to TRBD1. The CDR3 extends over 14 amino acids. The V and J ends lost 9 bases and 0 bases, in that order; junction bases with no gene match: 8. From germline, CDR1 is LNHDA and CDR2 SQIVND (reference sequence). This CDR3 is CASGDRQSSYEQYF. CDR3 sequence (DNA): TGTGCCAGCGGGGACAGACAGTCCTCCTACGAGCAGTACTTC.

The chain uses TRBV6-5 and TRBJ2-1; perhaps TRBD1 as D (6 bases). The length of the CDR3 is 15 residues. From germline, CDR1 is MNHEY and CDR2 SVGAGI. The ends were cut back, 2 bases at V and 8 bases at J, with 16 bases in the middle. CDR3 residues: CASSYITGQLDEQFF. CDR3 DNA sequence: TGTGCCAGCAGTTACATAACAGGGCAATTGGATGAGCAGTTCTTC.

The V and J genes are TRBV7-9 and TRBJ2-1; D call uncertain. V dropped 1 base and J dropped 5 bases, with 9 bases sitting between them. The length of the CDR3 is 14 residues. Germline V gene lookup returns CDR1 SEHNR and CDR2 FQNEAQ (reference sequence). CDR3 amino acids: CASSLVGSHNEQFF. CDR3 bases: TGTGCCAGCAGCTTAGTGGGCAGCCACAATGAGCAGTTCTTC.

This clone has just one count. The chain is built from TRBV7-9 and TRBJ2-7; D not resolved. Per the germline V gene, CDR1 is SEHNR and CDR2 is FQNEAQ (reference sequence). Trimming pared 0 bases from V and 3 bases from J, leaving 6 bases between. This CDR3 contains 13 residues. CDR3 sequence: CASSLAQNYEQYF. CDR3 DNA sequence: TGTGCCAGCAGCTTAGCACAAAACTACGAGCAGTACTTC.

This sequence joins TRBV28 and TRBJ2-1; 10 positions match TRBD1. This CDR3 spans 16 amino acids. V dropped 4 bases and J dropped 7; count of bases not matched to a gene: 10. Germline V gene sequence: CDR1 MDHEN, CDR2 SYDVKM. CDR3 nucleotide sequence: TGTGCCAGCAGTTCTGCAAGGACAGGGGGTGTGAATGAGCAGTTCTTC. Encoded protein: CASSSARTGGVNEQFF.

The V gene is TRBV27, the J gene TRBJ1-2; the D gene is possibly TRBD1 (6 bases). Trimming removed 4 bases from V and 8 bases from J, with 14 bases in between. The CDR3 runs 13 residues. Germline-derived CDR1 and CDR2 are MNHEY and SMNVEV (reference sequence). In nucleotides, the CDR3 is TGTGCCAGCAGTTGGGACAAGATGGGAGGCTACACCTTC. Translation gives CASSWDKMGGYTF.

This sequence joins TRBV6-1 and TRBJ1-3; the D is unclear. V was shortened by 1 base and J by 0 bases, with 13 bases between the two germline ends. In germline, CDR1 is MNHNS, CDR2 SASEGT. CDR3 length: 17 residues. The DNA of the CDR3 is TGTGCCAGCAGTGAAGGGGCCCCGGGCATCTCTGGAAACACCATATATTTT. Protein product: CASSEGAPGISGNTIYF.

This sequence joins TRBV7-8 and TRBJ2-3; no definite D call. Germline V CDR1 and CDR2: SGHVS, FQNEAQ. CDR3 length: 15 amino acids. Trimming took 10 bases from V and 1 from J, leaving 18 bases between them. The CDR3 DNA reads TGTGCCACCACACGCATGATAGTCGGCACAGATACGCAGTATTTT. Translating it yields CATTRMIVGTDTQYF. Combining the CDR3 with reference TRBV7-8 and TRBJ2-3 gives the whole variable domain GAGVSQSPRYKVAKRGQDVALRCDPISGHVSLFWYQQALGQGPEFLTYFQNEAQLDKSGLPSDRFFAERPEGSVSTLKIQRTQQEDSAVYLCATTRMIVGTDTQYFGPGTRLTVL.

This clone showed up just a few times. The chain recombines TRBV4-2 with TRBJ1-1; D is ambiguous. The CDR3 extends over 14 amino acids. Germline V gene data show CDR1 as LGHNA and CDR2 as YNFKEQ. The V end lost 1 base, the J end lost 6 bases, and 12 bases lay between the germline ends. The DNA of the CDR3 is TGTGCCAGCAGCCAAGGCAGGTACGACGCTGAAGCTTTCTTT. Residues: CASSQGRYDAEAFF.